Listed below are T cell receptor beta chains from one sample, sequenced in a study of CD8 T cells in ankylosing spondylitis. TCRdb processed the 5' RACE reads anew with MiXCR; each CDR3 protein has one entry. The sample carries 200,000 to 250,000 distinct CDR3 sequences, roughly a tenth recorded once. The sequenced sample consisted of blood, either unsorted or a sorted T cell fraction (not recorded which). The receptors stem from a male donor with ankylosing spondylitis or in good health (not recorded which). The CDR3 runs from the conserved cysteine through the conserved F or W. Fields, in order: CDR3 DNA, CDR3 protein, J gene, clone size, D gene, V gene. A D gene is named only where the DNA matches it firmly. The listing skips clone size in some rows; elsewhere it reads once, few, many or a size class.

TGCAGTGCTAGGGAGGATACAGACAGGTACTTC,CSAREDTDRYF,TRBJ2-7,many,NA,TRBV20-1
TGTGCCAGCAGCCAAGATTACGGGGGCTATCAGCCCCAGCATTTT,CASSQDYGGYQPQHF,TRBJ1-5,many,NA,TRBV4-2
TGTGCCAGCAGGAGGGGGGGGGTCGGAAACACCATATATTTT,CASRRGGVGNTIYF,TRBJ1-3,many,NA,TRBV7-2
TGTGCCAGCAGCAACGCCCCTCACCGGGACAGCTATGGCTACACCTTC,CASSNAPHRDSYGYTF,TRBJ1-2,few,NA,TRBV21-1
TGCAGTGCAGGGGGGGGCGCGAGGACTGAAGCTTTCTTT,CSAGGGARTEAFF,TRBJ1-1,many,NA,TRBV20-1
TGTGCCAGCAGCTTTGGAATGTGGGAGACCCAGTACTTC,CASSFGMWETQYF,TRBJ2-5,few,NA,TRBV7-2
TGTGCCAGCAGCTTAGTAGGGGGGACAGGGGAGACCCAGTACTTC,CASSLVGGTGETQYF,TRBJ2-5,NA,TRBD1,TRBV11-2
TGTGCCTGGGGCAGGGGGCTAGACTACGAGCAGTACTTC,CAWGRGLDYEQYF,TRBJ2-7,NA,TRBD1,TRBV30
TGTGCCGCGTCCGGCCCGACCTACGAGCAGTACTTC,CAASGPTYEQYF,TRBJ2-7,many,NA,TRBV7-9
TGTGCCAGCAGCAACGACAGGCAAGAGACCCAGTACTTC,CASSNDRQETQYF,TRBJ2-5,many,NA,TRBV11-2
TGTGCCAGCAGCCAAGGTCGGGGGGCCGGGGAGCTGTTTTTT,CASSQGRGAGELFF,TRBJ2-2,few,TRBD2,TRBV3-1
TGCAGTGCTAGCCCGGACAGGGATTCACCCCTCCACTTT,CSASPDRDSPLHF,TRBJ1-6,many,TRBD1,TRBV20-1
TGTGCCAGCAGCCCCAACAGGGACAATCAGCCCCAGCATTTT,CASSPNRDNQPQHF,TRBJ1-5,NA,NA,TRBV7-9
TGTGCCAGCAGCTCCCTTTTAAAGACAGATACGCAGTATTTT,CASSSLLKTDTQYF,TRBJ2-3,few,NA,TRBV9
TGTGCCAGCAGAAGGGATCCAGGTGAGCAGTTCTTC,CASRRDPGEQFF,TRBJ2-1,many,NA,TRBV12-3/TRBV12-4
TGTGCCTGGGGTTCCGGGGGACAGAGGACCGGGGAGCTGTTTTTT,CAWGSGGQRTGELFF,TRBJ2-2,few,NA,TRBV30
TGTGCCATCAGTACAGGCCCCGAGCAGTACTTC,CAISTGPEQYF,TRBJ2-7,NA,NA,TRBV10-3
TGTGCCAGCAGCCAACAAAGCGCCGGGGAGCTGTTTTTT,CASSQQSAGELFF,TRBJ2-2,NA,NA,TRBV3-1
TGTGCCACCAGTGATTTGGGCGGGGGGCCCGCCTCCTACAATGAGCAGTTCTTC,CATSDLGGGPASYNEQFF,TRBJ2-1,few,TRBD2,TRBV24-1
TGCGCCAGCAGCCTTGTCTGGGACAATGAGCAGTTCTTC,CASSLVWDNEQFF,TRBJ2-1,many,NA,TRBV5-1
TGCAGTGCTCCCCCCGCGGGCTCGGATCAGCCCCAGCATTTT,CSAPPAGSDQPQHF,TRBJ1-5,many,NA,TRBV20-1
TGTGCCAGCAGCTCGGGGGGGGCTGGAAACACCATATATTTT,CASSSGGAGNTIYF,TRBJ1-3,few,NA,TRBV7-2
TGTGCCAGCAGCTTAGGGGGGGCAGCGGGGATAGCCTACGAGCAGTACTTC,CASSLGGAAGIAYEQYF,TRBJ2-7,few,NA,TRBV7-6
TGTGCCAGCAGTGGACTGGGCGGAGTCCGTCGATTGGAGACCCAGTACTTC,CASSGLGGVRRLETQYF,TRBJ2-5,many,NA,TRBV25-1
TGTGCCGGGGGGGGACAGCTCCACACCGGGGAGCTGTTTTTT,CAGGGQLHTGELFF,TRBJ2-2,few,NA,TRBV12-3/TRBV12-4
TGCAGTGCTAGAGGGGGACAGGGGTCGTGGTCTGGCAATGAGCAGTTCTTC,CSARGGQGSWSGNEQFF,TRBJ2-1,many,TRBD1,TRBV20-1
TGCGCCAGCAGGCAGGAGGGGACCGGGGAGCTGTTTTTT,CASRQEGTGELFF,TRBJ2-2,few,NA,TRBV5-1
TGTGCCAGCAGCTTATTAACAGGGGTCCACAATGAGCAGTTCTTC,CASSLLTGVHNEQFF,TRBJ2-1,many,TRBD1,TRBV7-3